This TCR beta chain was recorded in a study of T cell repertoires in aging, cancer and after chemotherapy. In the study overall: Paired samples before and after chemotherapy came from glioblastoma patients receiving temozolomide-based therapy.

This CDR3 has 12 amino acids. Trimming shortened V by 8 bases and J by 7 bases, and 14 bases separated the two germline ends. The template was genomic DNA from peripheral blood, not RNA. Rearranged V-D-J TRB sequences were amplified with a mixed TRB-A/B primer pool. TCRdb reprocessed the multiplex PCR reads via MiXCR and lists one record per CDR3 protein. The sample lists under 3,000 distinct CDR3 sequences, less than 25% seen once, with about 6.2% in the top ten. This clonotype was counted a few times. The chain carries TRBV12-3 or TRBV12-4 and TRBJ1-1; D gene ambiguous. The receptor was isolated from a human donor with a solid tumor. Sequencing was done on a sample of blood. Written as DNA, the CDR3 is TGTGCCAGCGCCCGCGTCCCTATTGAAGCTTTCTTT. As protein: CASARVPIEAFF.